This T cell receptor (beta chain) is drawn from a study of OX40 agonist ivuxolimab in advanced cancers. Regarding the study in general: Ivuxolimab was an agonistic, fully human IgG2 monoclonal antibody directed against OX40 (CD134), a costimulatory receptor. Intravenous ivuxolimab was administered to patients every 2 weeks at six dose levels: 0.01, 0.1, 0.3, 1.5, 3 and 10 mg/kg. Of the approximately 50 patients in dose escalation, about 20 had hepatocellular carcinoma, some 15 had melanoma, 9 had renal cell carcinoma and 9 had head and neck cancer. A male proportion of approximately 83% and a mean age of approximately 55 years, ranging from about 23 to 79, were recorded for the dose-escalation cohort. Prior anti-PD-1, anti-PD-L1 or anti-CTLA-4 therapy was permitted, and 35% to 40% of dose-escalation patients had received checkpoint inhibitors. Three dose-escalation patients achieved partial responses, one with hepatocellular carcinoma and two with cutaneous melanoma. The purpose of peripheral TCRbeta sequencing was to test whether ivuxolimab changed TCR sequence diversity and led to clonal T-cell expansion. The paper reports the monotherapy dose-escalation portion (N of about 50 patients) of the phase I ivuxolimab trial.

On this clone itself: What antigen it recognizes has not been identified. There are no base qualities to consult, and no much larger clone falls within one base.

The trial excluded patients who had a history of autoimmune disease or were on systemic immunosuppression. In every dose cohort, peripheral blood was drawn for TCR sequencing at baseline, cycle 4 day 1, and cycle 7 day 1. The samples were taken from a phase I, first-in-human, multicenter, open-label dose-escalation trial of ivuxolimab. Adults with locally advanced or metastatic melanoma, renal cell, hepatocellular, or head and neck squamous cell carcinoma were enrolled in the trial. Before TCR sequencing, CD4+ and CD8+ T cells were separately sorted from peripheral blood. To sequence the TCRbeta CDR3 region, genomic DNA was isolated from the sorted cells. The immunoSEQ Assay was used for sequencing of TCRbeta CDR3 regions. This immuneACCESS table, as held by TCRdb, lists in-frame sequences with V and J called but not all clones. Of the missing ones, under half trace to an unresolved V gene in checked studies; the others have no known cause. This sample holds about 58,000 clones; 70% to 90% were observed only once. 0.77% of the sample is in the top ten clones.

CDR1 is given as SGHRS and CDR2 as YFSETQ, both from the germline V gene. V and J are truncated by 4 bases and 0 bases respectively, leaving an intervening sequence of 10 bases. CDR3 length: 14 amino acids, cysteine to phenylalanine. The sequence is cut down to CDR3 DNA, 42 bases in frame from base 1. Paper-wide results and their limitations: At doses from 0.1 to 3.0 mg/kg, clonal expansion was seen in both CD4+ and CD8+ blood T cells between baseline and week 6. Low levels of normalized T-cell clonal expansion were also seen in some patients who did not respond. After ivuxolimab, CD8+ T cells had more expanded clones than CD4+ T cells on average. The antigen specificity of the peripheral T cells that underwent clonal expansion was not determined. Partial responders in the 0.1-3.0 mg/kg groups had among the lowest normalized peripheral clonal expansion, especially among CD8+ T cells.

The rearranged chain carries TRBV5-1 and TRBJ1-1; D gene: possibly TRBD1, on 5 matching bases. The clonotype was recovered from an adult with an advanced solid tumor such as melanoma, head and neck, liver or kidney cancer. The sample here was CD4+ or CD8+ T cells sorted from blood, taken in a trial of the OX40 agonist ivuxolimab. The nucleotide sequence is TGCGCCAGCAGCGCCGGGACCATGAACACTGAAGCTTTCTTT. The resulting protein is CASSAGTMNTEAFF.